Below, 6 T cell receptor beta chains from the same sample are listed, as sequenced in a study of shared clonotypes between healthy human individuals. Using immunoSEQ multiplex PCR, the repertoire was profiled, and TCRdb retains in-frame clones only, with some absent. Altogether about 380,000 clones are present, 96% being singletons, with the ten largest covering less than 0.35%. The sample taken for sequencing was memory CD8+ T cells sorted from blood. Described subset: CD45RO+ cells pooled with CCR7-negative TemRA cells. All receptors derive from a man younger than 45 in good health.

The V gene is TRBV4-1, the J gene TRBJ2-3, with TRBD2 matching over 7 bases. J lost 2 bases, V lost 1 base, and 6 bases had no gene match. CDR1 is MGHRA and CDR2 is YSYEKL in the germline V gene. The CDR3 contains 16 residues. CDR3 sequence reads: CASSQVGGVVTDTQYF. The CDR3, as DNA: TGCGCCAGCAGCCAAGTGGGGGGGGTCGTCACAGATACGCAGTATTTT.

The J gene is TRBJ2-7, the V gene TRBV5-4; 11 bases match TRBD2. Germline values: CDR1 SGHNT, CDR2 YYREEE (reference sequence). Trimming removed 5 bases from V and 6 bases from J; junction bases left unmatched: 10. The CDR3 contains 15 residues. CDR3 nucleotides: TGTGCCAGCAGACCAACTAGCGGGAGCTCAGGCGAGCAGTACTTC. Translated: CASRPTSGSSGEQYF.

The genes are TRBV6-5 and TRBJ1-1; D uncertain. This CDR3 region has 14 residues. V lost 8 bases and J lost 0, with 13 bases in between. Germline values: CDR1 MNHEY, CDR2 SVGAGI. The CDR3 sequence is CASCATVLNTEAFF. The CDR3 nucleotides are TGTGCCAGCTGTGCGACGGTATTGAACACTGAAGCTTTCTTT.

The chain links TRBV6-1 to TRBJ1-1; D is undetermined. This CDR3 has 11 residues. CDR1 and CDR2 from the germline V gene are MNHNS and SASEGT. Trimming removed 3 bases at V and 12 bases at J, with 11 bases between. The CDR3: CASSDEGGTFF. The CDR3 region has the DNA TGTGCCAGCAGTGACGAGGGCGGAACTTTCTTT.

The chain recombines TRBV5-6 with TRBJ2-1, with 9 bases identical to TRBD2. In germline, CDR1 is SGHDT, CDR2 YYEEEE. The CDR3 consists of 17 residues. With 1 base clipped from V and 5 bases from J, the junction kept 10 bases outside the gene matches. In DNA form, the CDR3 reads TGTGCCAGCAGCTTGAGAGGCGTGATAGCGGGAGACAATGAGCAGTTCTTC. Its translation is CASSLRGVIAGDNEQFF.

The chain carries TRBV11-2 and TRBJ2-7; 8 nucleotides align to TRBD2. Trimming took 5 bases from V and 3 from J; bases not matched to a gene: 12. CDR1 and CDR2 (germline): SGHAT, FQNNGV. CDR3 length: 16 amino acids. This CDR3 reads CASSGLAGLYHYEQYF. CDR3 coding DNA: TGTGCCAGCAGCGGGCTAGCGGGCCTCTACCACTACGAGCAGTACTTC.